One sample yielded the 29 T cell receptor beta chains listed below, sequenced in a study of T-cell reconstitution after alpha-beta-depleted transplantation in children. Preparation of the TCRbeta library was carried out with unique molecular identifiers. TCRdb itself ran the PCR reads through MiXCR, one entry per CDR3 protein. The data hold about 200,000 distinct CDR3 sequences, with roughly a sixth observed a single time. Specimen: PBMCs, mostly from graft donor cells, collected 360 days after TCRalphabeta/CD19-depleted stem cell transplant. The origin of the receptors is a male patient under 10 years old who had a stem cell transplant for acute lymphoblastic leukemia, so the T cells may come from the graft donor.

J is TRBJ1-1 and V is TRBV29-1; D is ambiguous. The CDR3 runs 14 residues. V dropped 4 bases and J dropped 0 bases, with 12 bases sitting between them. Germline V gene lookup returns CDR1 SQVTM and CDR2 ANQGSEA. CDR3 residues: CSVAGQVLNTEAFF. CDR3 sequence (DNA): TGCAGCGTTGCAGGTCAGGTCCTGAACACTGAAGCTTTCTTT.

This clonotype has a handful of counts. The chain couples TRBV12-3 or TRBV12-4 to TRBJ2-2, with TRBD1 as a possible D gene (5 bases). This CDR3 is built from 14 residues. The V end lost 5 bases, the J end lost 2 bases, and 9 bases lay between the germline ends. The DNA for the CDR3 is TGTGCCAGCAGTCAGGGATTAAACACCGGGGAGCTGTTTTTT. Its translation: CASSQGLNTGELFF.

The chain recombines TRBV4-1 with TRBJ1-1; TRBD1 might be the D (5 bases). The CDR3 sequence is 14 residues long. Trimming stripped 4 bases from V and 1 base from J, with 10 bases between. Germline CDR1 and CDR2: MGHRA and YSYEKL. The CDR3 coding sequence is TGCGCCAGCAGCCCCGTCGGACAGAACACTGAAGCTTTCTTT. Protein: CASSPVGQNTEAFF.

The CDR3 reads CASSSARTGGYGYTF. Written as DNA, the CDR3 is TGTGCCAGCAGTTCAGCTAGGACAGGGGGTTATGGCTACACCTTC. The chain links TRBV6-5 to TRBJ1-2; 10 nucleotides line up with TRBD1. V was pared by 4 bases and J by 5 bases, with 7 bases of the junction left unmatched. Looked up from germline, CDR1 is MNHEY and CDR2 is SVGAGI. The CDR3 spans 15 residues.

A few counts support this clonotype. The rearrangement links TRBV10-3 to TRBJ1-5; perhaps TRBD1 as D (5 bases). The V end was cut by 1 base, the J end by 1 base, with 5 bases between. Germline CDR1 reads ENHRY; CDR2 reads SYGVKD. The CDR3 has 14 amino acids. CDR3 nucleotides: TGTGCCATCAGTGAGTGGGGGAGCAATCAGCCCCAGCATTTT. Amino acid sequence: CAISEWGSNQPQHF.

Here the CDR3 reads CASSHRTSTYEQYF. The CDR3 nucleotides are TGTGCCAGCAGTCACAGGACTAGCACCTACGAGCAGTACTTC. The chain is built from TRBV7-8 and TRBJ2-7, with TRBD2 matching 8 bases. The germline V gene has CDR1 SGHVS and CDR2 FQNEAQ. This CDR3 contains 14 residues. V trimming: 6 bases; J trimming: 2 bases; junction bases outside the gene matches: 6.

The chain carries TRBV10-3 and TRBJ2-1, with D possibly being TRBD2 (6 bases). Germline values: CDR1 ENHRY, CDR2 SYGVKD. Trimming left V 6 bases short and J 6 bases short, with 12 bases between. The CDR3 extends over 13 amino acids. CDR3 nucleotide sequence: TGTGCCATCAGCTTGACTAGTTCCAATGAGCAGTTCTTC. This translates into CAISLTSSNEQFF.

V usage is TRBV7-1 and J usage is TRBJ2-1; D gene unclear. TRBV7-1 counts as an open reading frame of uncertain function. The CDR3 spans 15 residues. V was cut by 3 bases and J by 0 bases, with 9 bases left in between. The CDR3 DNA reads TGTGCCAGCAGCTCGATGTCGAGCTCCTACAATGAGCAGTTCTTC. Translating it yields CASSSMSSSYNEQFF.

The chain combines TRBV4-1 with TRBJ2-3, with 11 bases fitting TRBD2. The germline gives CDR1 MGHRA, CDR2 YSYEKL. V lost 0 bases, J lost 0 bases, and 11 bases stayed unmatched. The length of the CDR3 is 20 residues. The CDR3 is CASSQDGPGLAATSTDTQYF. Here the CDR3 DNA reads TGCGCCAGCAGCCAAGATGGACCGGGACTAGCGGCCACTAGCACAGATACGCAGTATTTT.

The J gene is TRBJ2-2, the V gene TRBV3-1, with D perhaps TRBD1 or TRBD2 (6 bases each). The CDR3 has 15 amino acids. Per the germline V gene, CDR1 is LGHDT and CDR2 is YNNKEL (reference sequence). V dropped 4 bases and J dropped 6 bases, with 15 bases sitting between them. CDR3 region: CASSPRGPAAGELFF. CDR3 nucleotides: TGTGCCAGCAGCCCCCGGGGGCCCGCGGCCGGGGAGCTGTTTTTT.

This clonotype has just a few counts. The chain recombines TRBV5-1 with TRBJ1-2; D remains ambiguous. The V gene's germline CDR1 is SGHRS and CDR2 YFSETQ. With 4 bases removed from V and 3 bases from J, the gap between germline ends came to 13 bases. The CDR3 extends over 14 amino acids. CDR3 region: CASSGIGVDYGYTF. For the CDR3, the DNA is TGCGCCAGCAGCGGAATTGGGGTCGACTATGGCTACACCTTC.

This clonotype showed up just a few times. This chain connects TRBV29-1 to TRBJ1-1, with D uncertain. CDR3 size: 15 residues. Between the trimmed V and J ends, which lost 4 bases and 2 bases, there was a span of 17 bases. Germline CDR1 reads SQVTM; CDR2 reads ANQGSEA. CDR3 protein: CSVAGQRLVNTEAFF. For the CDR3, the DNA is TGCAGCGTTGCTGGGCAGCGCTTGGTAAACACTGAAGCTTTCTTT.

This clonotype has a handful of counts. The chain employs TRBV5-1 and TRBJ2-1; 9 positions match TRBD1. V trimming: 4 bases; J trimming: 8 bases; junction bases outside the gene matches: 7. The length of the CDR3 is 14 residues. Germline-derived CDR1 and CDR2 are SGHRS and YFSETQ. The CDR3: CASSEGQGFHEQFF. The CDR3 coding sequence is TGCGCCAGCAGCGAGGGACAGGGTTTTCATGAGCAGTTCTTC.

There are a few counts of this clonotype. The chain joins TRBV7-3 to TRBJ2-1; D is possibly TRBD1 (5 bases). V shed 5 bases and J shed 6 bases, with 17 bases lying between them. This CDR3 has 15 amino acids. Germline loops: CDR1 SGHTA, CDR2 FQGTGA. CDR3 nucleotides: TGTGCCAGCAGCCCGAACCAAGGTACAGGCAATGAGCAGTTCTTC. Translating it yields CASSPNQGTGNEQFF.

V and J are TRBV5-1 and TRBJ1-5; 8 bases line up with TRBD1. CDR1 is SGHRS, CDR2 YFSETQ, per germline. J gave up 7 bases and V 0 bases, and 6 bases lay outside the gene matches. The CDR3 length is 15 residues. DNA for the CDR3: TGCGCCAGCAGCTTGGGACAGGGGTTAGGGCAGCCCCAGCATTTT. Its translation is CASSLGQGLGQPQHF.

A few counts support this clonotype. This chain links TRBV2 with TRBJ2-5; no clear D gene. Per germline, CDR1 SNHLY and CDR2 FYNNEI. V shed 6 bases and J shed 5 bases, with 10 bases lying between them. This CDR3 has 12 residues. The CDR3 nucleotides read TGTGCCAGCAGCTCGGGTTTCGAGACCCAGTACTTC. The encoded protein is CASSSGFETQYF. Full variable domain (outside the CDR3, taken from reference TRBV2 and TRBJ2-5): EPEVTQTPSHQVTQMGQEVILRCVPISNHLYFYWYRQILGQKVEFLVSFYNNEISEKSEIFDDQFSVERPDGSNFTLKIRSTKLEDSAMYFCASSSGFETQYFGPGTRLLVL.

A few counts support this clonotype. The chain is built from TRBV7-2 and TRBJ2-7; D not certain. The CDR3 runs 12 residues. Trimming left V 6 bases short and J 7 bases short, with 13 bases between. CDR1 SGHTA and CDR2 FQGNSA come from the germline V gene. The CDR3: CASSTWGLEQYF. CDR3 sequence (DNA): TGTGCCAGCAGTACCTGGGGTCTGGAGCAGTACTTC.

The V gene is TRBV20-1, the J gene TRBJ2-3, with 11 nucleotides matching TRBD2. Germline values: CDR1 DFQATT, CDR2 SNEGSKA (reference sequence). The V gene end was trimmed by 0 bases and the J gene end by 2 bases; junction bases not matched to a gene: 7. The length of the CDR3 is 17 residues. CDR3 region: CSARDSSSGGNTDTQYF. CDR3 coding DNA: TGCAGTGCTAGAGATTCATCTAGCGGGGGGAACACAGATACGCAGTATTTT.

The chain recombines TRBV5-6 with TRBJ2-1; no definite D call. V dropped 2 bases and J dropped 5 bases, with 11 bases sitting between them. Germline V gene lookup returns CDR1 SGHDT and CDR2 YYEEEE. This CDR3 has 14 residues. Here the CDR3 DNA reads TGTGCCAGCAGCTTCCTTTTATGGGACAATGAGCAGTTCTTC. This codes for CASSFLLWDNEQFF. The entire variable domain, with the rest obtained from reference TRBV5-6 and TRBJ2-1, is as follows: DAGVTQSPTHLIKTRGQQVTLRCSPKSGHDTVSWYQQALGQGPQFIFQYYEEEERQRGNFPDRFSGHQFPNYSSELNVNALLLGDSALYLCASSFLLWDNEQFFGPGTRLTVL.

The chain combines TRBV28 with TRBJ2-6; D unclear. Looked up from germline, CDR1 is MDHEN and CDR2 is SYDVKM. This CDR3 has 12 residues. Trimming cost V 7 bases and J 0 bases, with 1 base left between them. The CDR3 bases are TGTGCCAGCAACTCTGGGGCCAACGTCCTGACTTTC. Its translation is CASNSGANVLTF.

In its sample, this clonotype was seen a few times. The chain uses TRBV12-3 or TRBV12-4 and TRBJ1-5, with D perhaps matching TRBD1 (6 bases). Trimming removed 4 bases from V and 6 bases from J, with 13 bases in between. The CDR3 has 14 residues. The CDR3, as DNA: TGTGCCAGCAGTTCAAACAGGGCCCGTCAGCCCCAGCATTTT. Its translation is CASSSNRARQPQHF.

As for this clonotype: A much larger clone lies a single base off, so this may be a read error. This sequence joins TRBV6-1 and TRBJ2-7, with unresolved D. The CDR3 is 12 residues long. The V and J ends lost 2 bases and 1 base respectively, with 3 bases between them. Germline V gene data show CDR1 as MNHNS and CDR2 as SASEGT. CDR3 protein: CASSELSYEQYF. CDR3 nucleotide sequence: TGTGCCAGCAGTGAACTTTCCTACGAGCAGTACTTC.

The chain links TRBV5-1 to TRBJ2-1, with a tentative D call TRBD1 (5 bases). V lost 4 bases to trimming and J lost 6 bases, with 17 bases between them. CDR3 size: 15 residues. In germline, CDR1 is SGHRS, CDR2 YFSETQ. As DNA, the CDR3 is TGCGCCAGCAGCCCCACTAAGCAAGGGGCCAATGAGCAGTTCTTC. Its translation: CASSPTKQGANEQFF. The whole variable domain, filled in from reference TRBV5-1 and TRBJ2-1, reads KAGVTQTPRYLIKTRGQQVTLSCSPISGHRSVSWYQQTPGQGLQFLFEYFSETQRNKGNFPGRFSGRQFSNSRSEMNVSTLELGDSALYLCASSPTKQGANEQFFGPGTRLTVL.

This clonotype was counted only a few times. This chain uses TRBV3-1 with TRBJ2-3, with 7 bases matching TRBD2. CDR1 and CDR2 from the germline V gene are LGHDT and YNNKEL (reference sequence). The junction had 5 bases not matched to a gene; V was cut back by 4 bases and J by 1 base. The CDR3 extends over 15 amino acids. CDR3 in DNA: TGTGCCAGCAGCCCAAGCGGGGAGGGCACAGATACGCAGTATTTT. It codes for CASSPSGEGTDTQYF.

Of note for this clonotype: A much bigger clone sits one base away, suggesting this may be a read error. The V gene is TRBV5-1, the J gene TRBJ1-1; D is undetermined. Trimming pared 0 bases from V and 1 base from J, leaving 7 bases between. CDR1 and CDR2 from the germline V gene are SGHRS and YFSETQ. The CDR3 is made up of 14 amino acids. CDR3 in amino acids: CASSLGEGNTEAFF. CDR3 nucleotide sequence: TGCGCCAGCAGCTTGGGGGAGGGGAACACTGAAGCTTTCTTT.

This clonotype has only a few counts. The V call is TRBV27, the J call TRBJ1-3; 10 bases agree with TRBD1. This CDR3 is built from 15 residues. Unmatched junction bases numbered 5, after V lost 5 bases and J lost 4 bases. Germline CDR1 and CDR2: MNHEY and SMNVEV (reference sequence). CDR3 in DNA: TGTGCCAGCAGTCTGACAGGGGGCGAAGGAAACACCATATATTTT. It encodes CASSLTGGEGNTIYF.

This clonotype has only a few counts. The chain recombines TRBV4-2 with TRBJ2-7; D tentatively reads TRBD1 or TRBD2 (5 bases each). From germline, CDR1 is LGHNA and CDR2 YNFKEQ. The V end was cut by 0 bases, the J end by 0 bases, with 9 bases between. The CDR3 sequence is 15 residues long. CDR3 bases: TGTGCCAGCAGCCAAGAGAGGGGTCCCTCCTACGAGCAGTACTTC. Translating it yields CASSQERGPSYEQYF.

This clonotype occurred once. The chain carries TRBV19 and TRBJ1-5; D call uncertain. V gave up 3 bases and J gave up 1 base, with 10 bases separating them. Germline V gene sequence: CDR1 LNHDA, CDR2 SQIVND (reference sequence). This CDR3 is built from 15 residues. In nucleotides, the CDR3 is TGTGCCAGTAGTATTGGAACGATGAGCAATCAGCCCCAGCATTTT. Residues: CASSIGTMSNQPQHF.

This clonotype has a handful of counts. V and J are TRBV20-1 and TRBJ2-1; D gene uncertain. The ends were cut back, 5 bases at V and 8 bases at J, with 19 bases in the middle. Looked up from germline, CDR1 is DFQATT and CDR2 is SNEGSKA (reference sequence). The CDR3 extends over 14 amino acids. The CDR3 loop reads CSAALWTVGDEQFF. CDR3 DNA: TGCAGTGCTGCCCTCTGGACGGTTGGCGATGAGCAGTTCTTC.